A single sample is the source of the 24 T cell receptor beta chains below, sequenced in a study of regulatory T cells in long-lasting Graves disease. Time point defined: newly diagnosed GD, antithyroid drugs for less than 3 months. The TCR library was made from RNA extracted from PBMCs. Building the TCR beta libraries relied on iRepertoire HTBI primers, and CDR3 regions underwent Arm-PCR. TCRdb re-analysed the multiplex PCR reads in MiXCR, keeping a single row per CDR3 protein. Of hundreds of thousands of distinct CDR3 sequences listed, roughly 17% were seen once; the top ten hold around a tenth. A further study also used this sample, focusing on T cells in Graves' hyperthyroidism and ophthalmopathy.

The source was peripheral blood mononuclear cells (PBMCs), collected at new diagnosis, from a patient treated with antithyroid drugs. The receptors originated from a woman aged 30 to 39 with Graves disease.

The chain is built from TRBV7-2 and TRBJ1-6, with TRBD1 as a possible D gene (5 bases). Trimming pared 5 bases from V and 10 bases from J, leaving 21 bases between. This CDR3 contains 16 residues. The germline gives CDR1 SGHTA, CDR2 FQGNSA. CDR3 sequence reads: CASSAGAGGVRSPLHF. In DNA, the CDR3 is TGTGCCAGCAGCGCCGGGGCCGGGGGGGTGAGATCACCCCTCCACTTT.

This clonotype was seen a handful of times. The chain combines TRBV7-9 with TRBJ1-2; D remains ambiguous. Germline lookup yields CDR1 SEHNR and CDR2 FQNEAQ (reference sequence). CDR3 length: 14 residues. V lost 5 bases to trimming and J lost 8 bases, with 18 bases between them. This chain's CDR3 is CASSPQSGEGGYTF. The CDR3 region has the DNA TGTGCCAGCAGCCCGCAGAGTGGGGAGGGCGGCTACACCTTC.

This clonotype was counted a few times. The chain uses TRBV6-5 and TRBJ1-2; D gene ambiguous. Trimming cost V 2 bases and J 3 bases, with 10 bases left between them. The CDR3 loop spans 14 amino acids. Germline assignment: CDR1 MNHEY and CDR2 SVGAGI. CDR3 DNA sequence: TGTGCCAGCAGTTACAGCGGAAAATACTATGGCTACACCTTC. Translated, it gives CASSYSGKYYGYTF.

The chain recombines TRBV5-1 with TRBJ2-1; D uncertain. CDR1 is SGHRS and CDR2 is YFSETQ in the germline V gene. V gave up 0 bases and J gave up 8 bases, with 12 bases separating them. The CDR3 is made up of 14 amino acids. DNA for the CDR3: TGCGCCAGCAGCTTGGAGCTAGTTGGCGATGAGCAGTTCTTC. Translating it yields CASSLELVGDEQFF.

This clonotype appeared many times. The rearrangement uses TRBV20-1 and TRBJ2-3; D is perhaps TRBD1 or TRBD2 (6 bases each). There are 11 residues in the CDR3. CDR1 and CDR2 (germline): DFQATT, SNEGSKA (reference sequence). V shed 5 bases and J shed 6 bases, with 9 bases lying between them. DNA of the CDR3: TGCAGTGCTGGAGGGGGGGATACGCAGTATTTT. Translation gives CSAGGGDTQYF.

On this clonotype: This may arise from a read error, as a much more abundant clone is one base away. The chain recombines TRBV7-2 with TRBJ2-1; TRBD1 matches at 8 bases. V lost 5 bases, J lost 6 bases, and 3 bases stayed unmatched. CDR1 is SGHTA and CDR2 is FQGNSA in the germline V gene. The CDR3 covers 13 residues. The CDR3 reads CASSRDRINEQFF. The DNA of the CDR3 is TGTGCCAGCAGCCGGGACAGGATCAATGAGCAGTTCTTC.

This clonotype was seen ten or more times. This rearrangement joins TRBV7-2 to TRBJ2-1, with D perhaps TRBD2 (5 bases). This CDR3 has 15 amino acids. Germline-derived CDR1 and CDR2 are SGHTA and FQGNSA. Trimming shortened V by 1 base and J by 8 bases, and 15 bases separated the two germline ends. The CDR3 here is CASSLGSRTDYEQFF. CDR3 in DNA: TGTGCCAGCAGCTTAGGATCCCGGACTGACTATGAGCAGTTCTTC.

This clonotype was picked up many times. The chain recombines TRBV7-8 with TRBJ2-7; D remains ambiguous. Germline V lookup: CDR1 SGHVS, CDR2 FQNEAQ. The CDR3 is 13 amino acids. Trimming stripped 0 bases from V and 7 bases from J, with 10 bases between. CDR3 in amino acids: CASSLAQEGEQYF. The CDR3 nucleotides are TGTGCCAGCAGCTTAGCGCAGGAAGGGGAGCAGTACTTC.

This clonotype was detected only a few times. The chain joins TRBV5-1 to TRBJ1-2; D remains ambiguous. With 0 bases removed from V and 8 bases from J, the gap between germline ends came to 14 bases. The germline V gene encodes CDR1 SGHRS and CDR2 YFSETQ. The CDR3 loop spans 14 amino acids. The CDR3 protein is CASSLAAGPRGYTF. DNA of the CDR3: TGCGCCAGCAGCTTGGCCGCGGGCCCGAGGGGCTACACCTTC.

This clonotype has at least ten counts. The rearrangement links TRBV4-3 to TRBJ2-7; a weak D match, TRBD1 (6 bases). Trimming stripped 3 bases from V and 3 bases from J, with 15 bases between. The CDR3 length is 15 residues. Germline CDR1 LGHNA, CDR2 YSLEER. For the CDR3, the DNA is TGCGCCAGCAGCCATTTTACAGGGATAGGCTACGAGCAGTACTTC. It is translated as CASSHFTGIGYEQYF.

In DNA form, the CDR3 reads TGTGCCAGCAGCCTCCCCTGGGGGGAGCAGTTCTTC. Residues: CASSLPWGEQFF. The chain uses TRBV5-4 and TRBJ2-1; possibly TRBD1 or TRBD2 for D (5 bases each). From germline, CDR1 is SGHNT and CDR2 YYREEE (reference sequence). With 4 bases removed from V and 10 bases from J, the gap between germline ends came to 12 bases. CDR3 length equals 12 residues.

In its sample, this clonotype was seen many times. This chain links TRBV7-6 with TRBJ2-1, with unresolved D. This CDR3 comprises 13 residues. The V end lost 0 bases, the J end lost 6 bases, and 6 bases lay between the germline ends. Germline lookup yields CDR1 SGHVS and CDR2 FNYEAQ. The CDR3 coding sequence is TGTGCCAGCAGCTTAGCGCTTGTCAATGAGCAGTTCTTC. This codes for CASSLALVNEQFF.

Ten or more counts support this clonotype. The chain couples TRBV20-1 to TRBJ1-1, with D hard to call. This CDR3 has 16 amino acids. Germline V gene data show CDR1 as DFQATT and CDR2 as SNEGSKA (reference sequence). V shed 0 bases and J shed 3 bases, with 17 bases lying between them. In nucleotides, the CDR3 is TGCAGTGCTAGAGATCTCCCATCGAACGCTGACACTGAAGCTTTCTTT. It yields the protein CSARDLPSNADTEAFF.

This clonotype was recorded at least ten times. The chain links TRBV29-1 to TRBJ2-1, with TRBD1 matching over 9 bases. CDR3 size: 14 residues. Germline CDR1 SQVTM, CDR2 ANQGSEA. CDR3 loop: CSEGTGRPYNEQFF. In nucleotides, the CDR3 is TGCAGTGAGGGGACAGGGCGCCCCTACAATGAGCAGTTCTTC.

On this clonotype itself: A read error may explain this, as a much larger clone is one base away. The chain employs TRBV28 and TRBJ2-3, with TRBD2 identical over 9 bases. The CDR3 is made up of 14 amino acids. The germline gives CDR1 MDHEN, CDR2 SYDVKM. The CDR3 loop reads CASSFSGSGYTQCF. In nucleotides, the CDR3 is TGTGCCAGCAGTTTTAGCGGGAGTGGTTATACGCAGTGTTTT.

In this sample, this clonotype turned up many times. The chain recombines TRBV6-1 with TRBJ1-1; the D gene is possibly TRBD1 (6 bases). Germline assignment: CDR1 MNHNS and CDR2 SASEGT. The CDR3 loop spans 14 amino acids. The ends were cut back, 0 bases at V and 5 bases at J, with 10 bases in the middle. The CDR3 spells CASSEAGGSTEAFF. The CDR3 DNA reads TGTGCCAGCAGTGAAGCAGGGGGAAGTACTGAAGCTTTCTTT.

The DNA of the CDR3 is TGTGCCAGCCGAACCCCTCGTGAAGGGGACTATGGCTACACCTTC. Its protein product is CASRTPREGDYGYTF. The chain has TRBV27 and TRBJ1-2, with TRBD1 as a possible D gene (5 bases). Germline V lookup: CDR1 MNHEY, CDR2 SMNVEV (reference sequence). CDR3 length: 15 amino acids. Trimming left V 8 bases short and J 3 bases short, with 19 bases between.

Details on this clonotype: A single base separates this from a much larger clone, so it may be a read error. The chain uses TRBV7-8 and TRBJ2-1, with TRBD2 matching over 8 bases. This CDR3 comprises 16 residues. Germline loops: CDR1 SGHVS, CDR2 FQNEAQ. The CDR3 region is CASSPPGGGQIDEQLF. The DNA for the CDR3 is TGCGCCAGCAGCCCCCCGGGAGGGGGGCAAATCGATGAGCAGCTCTTC.

The rearrangement uses TRBV27 and TRBJ2-7; 14 bases fit TRBD2. CDR3 length equals 18 residues. V shed 5 bases, J shed 2 bases, and the junction held 11 bases outside the gene matches. Germline-derived CDR1 and CDR2 are MNHEY and SMNVEV (reference sequence). The CDR3 DNA is TGTGCCAGCAGTGAACCATCCCCGGGACTAGCGGGAGCCTACGAGCAGTACTTC. It translates to CASSEPSPGLAGAYEQYF.

This clonotype was detected many times. J is TRBJ2-3 and V is TRBV29-1; maybe TRBD2 (5 bases). The CDR3 spans 14 residues. The germline gives CDR1 SQVTM, CDR2 ANQGSEA. Trimming removed 7 bases at V and 1 base at J, with 15 bases between. The CDR3 sequence is CSAEGSLGTDTQYF. The CDR3 DNA follows: TGCAGCGCCGAGGGTTCGTTAGGCACAGATACGCAGTATTTT.

Of note for this clonotype: Being one base from a much bigger clone, this may be a read error. The chain employs TRBV3-1 and TRBJ2-7; TRBD2 matches at 9 bases. CDR1 is LGHDT, CDR2 YNNKEL, per germline (reference sequence). Trimming removed 6 bases from V and 7 bases from J; junction bases left unmatched: 7. This CDR3 is 13 amino acids long. The CDR3 region has the DNA TGTGCCAGCAGAGCGGGAGGCGGGAGTGAGCAGTACTTC. Translated, it gives CASRAGGGSEQYF.

This clonotype was found many times. The chain combines TRBV5-1 with TRBJ2-5; D might be TRBD1 (6 bases). The length of the CDR3 is 15 residues. Germline-derived CDR1 and CDR2 are SGHRS and YFSETQ. V lost 2 bases and J 2 bases, leaving 13 bases between the germline ends. Written as DNA, the CDR3 is TGCGCCAGCAGCTTCAGGGGAAACCCGCAAGAGACCCAGTACTTC. Amino acids: CASSFRGNPQETQYF.

This clonotype was recorded many times. J is TRBJ2-7 and V is TRBV28; 7 bases match TRBD1. Germline CDR1 and CDR2: MDHEN and SYDVKM. The V and J ends lost 1 base and 12 bases, in that order; junction bases with no gene match: 18. The CDR3 contains 16 residues. The CDR3 DNA is TGTGCCAGCAGTTTATTATACGGCCAGGGGGATACAAAGCCGTACTTC. Its translation is CASSLLYGQGDTKPYF.

This clonotype was recorded at least ten times. V usage is TRBV9 and J usage is TRBJ2-7; 11 bases are a match to TRBD1. The J segment lost 3 bases and the V segment lost 0 bases, leaving 11 bases of the junction unmatched. Germline V gives CDR1 SGDLS, CDR2 YYNGEE. This CDR3 spans 18 amino acids. Here the CDR3 reads CASSVDPLAGTGGYEQYF. CDR3 coding DNA: TGTGCCAGCAGCGTAGACCCGTTAGCCGGGACAGGGGGCTACGAGCAGTACTTC.